The clone carrying this T cell receptor (beta chain) has ten or more counts. Its target is not known. Any patient presenting with uncontrolled infection, other autoimmune disease, pregnancy or lactation was left out. Diagnostic assessment was based on clinical symptoms, serum thyroxine and TRAb, thyroid ultrasound and orbital computed tomography. The study collected blood at first hyperthyroidism diagnosis, before any ophthalmopathy symptoms arose. This record comes from a study of T cells in Graves' hyperthyroidism and ophthalmopathy. Notes on the study in general: Onset of ophthalmopathy came a median roughly 6 months after the model predicted it.

RNA transcripts gave rise to amplified TCR beta CDR3 regions. The HTBI primer set was used in a first-round RT-PCR of the TCR CDR3. TCRdb re-called the multiplex PCR reads through MiXCR, storing one row per CDR3 protein. The profile shows more than 350,000 distinct CDR3 sequences, approximately 18% of them singletons. V shed 4 bases, J shed 2 bases, and the junction held 9 bases outside the gene matches. The CDR3 has 16 residues. Germline V lookup: CDR1 MNHNS, CDR2 SASEGT. This TCR came from a woman aged 30 to 39 with Graves' hyperthyroidism that later progressed to Graves' ophthalmopathy. The source material was blood. This rearrangement joins TRBV6-1 to TRBJ2-3, with 7 bases aligning to TRBD1. The CDR3 loop reads CASSGRRTGFTDTQYF. The CDR3 DNA is TGTGCCAGCAGTGGTCGGAGGACAGGATTCACAGATACGCAGTATTTT.